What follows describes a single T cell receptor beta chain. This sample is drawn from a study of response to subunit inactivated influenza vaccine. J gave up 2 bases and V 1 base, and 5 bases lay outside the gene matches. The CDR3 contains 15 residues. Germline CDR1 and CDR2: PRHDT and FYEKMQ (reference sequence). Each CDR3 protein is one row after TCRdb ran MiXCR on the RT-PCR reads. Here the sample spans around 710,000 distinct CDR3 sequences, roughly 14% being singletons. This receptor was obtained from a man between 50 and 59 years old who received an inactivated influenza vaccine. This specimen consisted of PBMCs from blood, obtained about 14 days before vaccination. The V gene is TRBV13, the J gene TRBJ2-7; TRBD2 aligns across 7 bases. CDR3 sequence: CASSLAREAPYEQYF. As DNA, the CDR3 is TGTGCCAGCAGCTTAGCACGGGAGGCCCCCTACGAGCAGTACTTC. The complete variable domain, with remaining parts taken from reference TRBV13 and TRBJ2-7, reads AAGVIQSPRHLIKEKRETATLKCYPIPRHDTVYWYQQGPGQDPQFLISFYEKMQSDKGSIPDRFSAQQFSDYHSELNMSSLELGDSALYFCASSLAREAPYEQYFGPGTRLTVT.